What follows are 23 T cell receptor beta chains derived from one specimen sequenced in a study of tumor-infiltrating lymphocytes in primary liver carcinoma. Priming with a constant-region primer yielded TCR beta cDNA from about 500 ng total RNA. TCR beta libraries came from three nested multiplex PCR rounds using slightly modified ARM-PCR. Amplification in the first two PCR rounds was performed using TRBV1-TRBV30 forward primers and a C-beta reverse primer for roughly 9 cycles each. TCRdb re-called the multiplex PCR reads with MiXCR, one entry per CDR3 protein. The table lists 95,000 to 100,000 distinct CDR3 sequences, under 70% of them singletons. Co-extraction yielded RNA and DNA from around 20-30 mg of unsorted bulk tissue. Sequencing was performed on liver tumor tissue from sampling region 2. Subset denoted: tumor region T2, inferior pole. These receptors were taken from a woman aged 55-69 years with primary liver carcinoma and hepatitis B virus infection.

About this clonotype itself: With a much larger clone just one base away, this may be a read error. CDR3 DNA sequence: TGCGCCAGCAGCCCCTCAGTCGGCGGGGAGCTGTTTTTT. Translated, it gives CASSPSVGGELFF. The chain links TRBV5-1 to TRBJ2-2; D gene ambiguous. The CDR3 totals 13 residues. Trimming left V 4 bases short and J 7 bases short, with 11 bases between. Per the germline V gene, CDR1 is SGHRS and CDR2 is YFSETQ.

Only one count was recorded for this clonotype. A much larger clone differs from this one at a single base, so this may be a read error. The J gene is TRBJ2-3, the V gene TRBV5-1; unclear D gene. This CDR3 has 11 amino acids. CDR1 and CDR2 (germline): SGHRS, YFSETQ. CDR3 DNA: TGCACCAGCAGCATGGTAGATACGCAGTATTTT. Its protein product is CTSSMVDTQYF.

Concerning this clonotype itself: A much more abundant neighbour one base away suggests this may be a read error. The chain couples TRBV28 to TRBJ2-7, with TRBD1 matching over 7 bases. Germline V gene sequence: CDR1 MDHEN, CDR2 SYDVKM. This CDR3 is built from 13 residues. Here the CDR3 reads CVSSLTGVYEQYF. The CDR3 nucleotides read TGTGTCAGCAGTCTTACAGGGGTCTACGAGCAGTACTTC.

This clonotype was counted only a few times. J is TRBJ1-2 and V is TRBV5-1; 7 nucleotides match TRBD1. V trimming: 4 bases; J trimming: 3 bases; junction bases outside the gene matches: 3. This CDR3 contains 13 residues. The V gene's germline CDR1 is SGHRS and CDR2 YFSETQ. The CDR3 bases are TGCGCCAGCAGCCCAGGACAGGACTATGGCTACACCTTC. Protein sequence: CASSPGQDYGYTF.

A remark on this clonotype: Relative to the germline gene, one junction end is altered; a read error may explain this. This chain links TRBV11-3 with TRBJ2-2; 9 bases align to TRBD1. The CDR3 loop spans 14 amino acids. CDR1 is SGHNT and CDR2 is YENEEA in the germline V gene. The CDR3 coding sequence is TGTGCCTGCAGCTTAACAGGGGGCGCCGGGGAGCTGTTTTTT. Residues: CACSLTGGAGELFF.

The chain carries TRBV29-1 and TRBJ1-2; the D gene is possibly TRBD1 (6 bases). Germline CDR1 reads SQVTM; CDR2 reads ANQGSEA. Trimming pared 4 bases from V and 6 bases from J, leaving 27 bases between. This CDR3 comprises 17 residues. The CDR3 nucleotides read TGCAGCGTTGGGGGGGGTGCTGGGGTCAGCAAGGGGGATGGCTACACCTTC. The encoded protein is CSVGGGAGVSKGDGYTF.

About this clonotype itself: Here the CDR3 omits its conserved ending phenylalanine or tryptophan, so a read error is the likely source. The genes are TRBV11-2 and TRBJ2-1; D tentatively reads TRBD1 or TRBD2 (7 bases each). The CDR3 loop spans 17 amino acids. V lost 2 bases and J 3 bases, leaving 17 bases between the germline ends. Germline V CDR1 and CDR2: SGHAT, FQNNGV. CDR3 in amino acids: CASSLQAGQRFYNEQFL. In DNA form, the CDR3 reads TGTGCCAGCAGCTTACAAGCGGGACAGAGATTCTACAATGAGCAGTTCTTA.

This clonotype has ten or more counts. The chain has TRBV5-1 and TRBJ2-7, with D possibly TRBD1 on 5 matching bases. The V gene lost 0 bases and the J gene lost 2 bases, with 9 bases spanning the gap. CDR3 size: 14 residues. Germline CDR1 and CDR2: SGHRS and YFSETQ. The CDR3 is CASSLDLGPYEQYF. CDR3 bases: TGCGCCAGCAGCTTGGATTTGGGGCCCTACGAGCAGTACTTC.

Turning to this clonotype: A single base separates this from a much larger clone, so it may be a read error. The chain carries TRBV29-1 and TRBJ1-1, with unresolved D. CDR1 and CDR2 from the germline V gene are SQVTM and ANQGSEA. The length of the CDR3 is 10 residues. In nucleotides, the CDR3 is TGCAGCGTAGCGAACACTGAAGCTTCCTTT. It translates to CSVANTEASF.

Relative to its sample, this clonotype is medium-sized. The chain recombines TRBV11-2 with TRBJ2-5; D is unresolved. Germline CDR1 reads SGHAT; CDR2 reads FQNNGV. This CDR3 spans 14 amino acids. The V gene lost 3 bases and the J gene lost 2 bases, with 10 bases spanning the gap. CDR3 region: CASSLRTLQETQYF. CDR3 bases: TGTGCCAGCAGCTTGAGGACGTTACAAGAGACCCAGTACTTC.

The chain combines TRBV28 with TRBJ2-7; 11 positions agree with TRBD2. The CDR3 is 14 residues long. The ends lost 5 bases at V and 9 bases at J; junction bases unmatched: 9. Germline V CDR1 and CDR2: MDHEN, SYDVKM. The CDR3 bases are TGTGCCAGCAGTCCCTACAATAGCGGGAGGGCGCAGTACTTC. Amino acid sequence: CASSPYNSGRAQYF.

This clonotype was seen a few times. The V and J genes are TRBV7-9 and TRBJ2-3, with 10 bases lining up with TRBD1. CDR1 and CDR2 from the germline V gene are SEHNR and FQNEAQ (reference sequence). The CDR3 loop spans 18 amino acids. V lost 4 bases, J lost 6 bases, and 16 bases stayed unmatched. Here the CDR3 reads CASSSTSWDRGKVDTQYF. The CDR3 nucleotides are TGTGCCAGCAGCTCGACCAGTTGGGACAGGGGAAAGGTTGATACGCAGTATTTT.

The count of this clonotype is one. The germline gene is not matched at one end of the junction; a read error may be the cause. In DNA form, the CDR3 reads TGTACCAGCAGCTTAGGTCGGGGGGATTGGGGTGTCGATGAGCAGTTCTTT. Its protein product is CTSSLGRGDWGVDEQFF. The chain uses TRBV11-3 and TRBJ2-1; 7 bases map to TRBD2. This CDR3 is built from 17 residues. Germline CDR1 reads SGHNT; CDR2 reads YENEEA.

The rearrangement joins TRBV6-5 to TRBJ2-6; 9 bases line up with TRBD2. After removal of 6 bases from V and 0 bases from J, the junction contained 27 bases not matched to a gene. The length of the CDR3 is 24 residues. Germline CDR1 MNHEY, CDR2 SVGAGI. CDR3 residues: CASRPNPLAGYLLPSISGANVLTF. DNA for the CDR3: TGTGCCAGCAGACCCAACCCCCTAGCGGGATACCTTCTCCCTTCCATCTCTGGGGCCAACGTCCTGACTTTC.

There are many counts of this clonotype. The chain has TRBV6-6 and TRBJ2-2; D uncertain. Germline CDR1 MNHNY, CDR2 SVGAGI (reference sequence). The CDR3 is 14 amino acids. Trimming left V 4 bases short and J 0 bases short, with 6 bases between. DNA for the CDR3: TGTGCCAGCAGTTCCCCGGCGAACACCGGGGAGCTGTTTTTT. Its protein product is CASSSPANTGELFF.

As for this clonotype: The junction does not match germline at one end; this may be a read error. The chain is built from TRBV6-5 and TRBJ2-5; D ambiguous. Germline CDR1 reads MNHEY; CDR2 reads SVGAGI. The CDR3 spans 16 residues. CDR3: CASSYIGGPTQETQYF. In nucleotides, the CDR3 is TGTGCCAGCAGTTACATAGGCGGACCTACTCAAGAGACCCAATACTTC.

The rearrangement links TRBV5-1 to TRBJ2-7; TRBD1 matches 8 bases. Germline CDR1 SGHRS, CDR2 YFSETQ. J lost 5 bases, V lost 8 bases, and 6 bases had no gene match. This CDR3 comprises 12 residues. The CDR3: CASNLDRDEQYF. CDR3 nucleotide sequence: TGCGCCAGTAACTTGGACAGGGACGAGCAGTACTTC. The full variable domain, with the rest looked up from reference TRBV5-1 and TRBJ2-7, is KAGVTQTPRYLIKTRGQQVTLSCSPISGHRSVSWYQQTPGQGLQFLFEYFSETQRNKGNFPGRFSGRQFSNSRSEMNVSTLELGDSALYLCASNLDRDEQYFGPGTRLTVT.

This clonotype was seen once. Just one base apart from a much larger clone, this may be a read error. This chain connects TRBV6-6 to TRBJ1-4, with D perhaps TRBD1 (6 bases). The CDR3 spans 17 residues. Germline CDR1 and CDR2: MNHNY and SVGAGI (reference sequence). The CDR3 DNA reads as TGTGCCAGCAGTTCCTCGCAGGGGCCGATCGTGTGCGAAAAACTGGTTTTT. Its translation: CASSSSQGPIVCEKLVF.

Comment on this clonotype: One end of the junction fails to match germline, which may point to a read error. The chain employs TRBV10-3 and TRBJ2-5; possibly TRBD2 for D (6 bases). The CDR3 sequence is 12 residues long. Germline lookup yields CDR1 ENHRY and CDR2 SYGVKD. For the CDR3, the DNA is TGTGCCATCTCGGCGGGGCACGAGACCCTGTACTTT. Protein sequence: CAISAGHETLYF.

Relative to its sample, this clonotype is large. The CDR3: CASSPWADTQYF. The CDR3 region has the DNA TGTGCCAGCAGCCCCTGGGCGGATACGCAGTATTTT. The chain recombines TRBV11-2 with TRBJ2-3; the D is unclear. The germline V gene encodes CDR1 SGHAT and CDR2 FQNNGV. The germline V and J ends were trimmed by 5 bases and 6 bases, with 9 bases remaining between them. The CDR3 has 12 residues.

As to this clonotype: A much larger clone differs by one base, so this may be a read error. The J gene is TRBJ1-3, the V gene TRBV18; no reliable D call. Germline V gives CDR1 KGHSH, CDR2 LQKENI. The CDR3 consists of 16 residues. Written as DNA, the CDR3 is TGTGCCAGCTCACCGAGGACGGGAGACTCTGGACACACCATATATTTT. Translating gives CASSPRTGDSGHTIYF.

With respect to this clonotype: Mismatch with germline at one junction end may stem from a read error. The chain employs TRBV11-2 and TRBJ2-6; 8 bases map to TRBD1. The CDR3 is made up of 19 amino acids. CDR1 is SGHAT, CDR2 FQNNGV, per germline. CDR3 loop: CASSLGDRPVSSEADVLTF. The CDR3 DNA sequence: TGTGCCAGCAGCTTAGGGGACAGGCCCGTTAGCTCCGAGGCCGACGTCCTGACTTTC.

This clonotype appeared many times. This rearrangement joins TRBV7-9 to TRBJ2-5, with TRBD2 matching over 12 bases. This CDR3 contains 15 residues. In germline, CDR1 is SEHNR, CDR2 FQNEAQ (reference sequence). The V segment lost 6 bases and the J segment 5 bases; nucleotides outside the gene matches: 7. CDR3 protein: CASRKLAGGDETQYF. The CDR3 region has the DNA TGTGCCAGCAGAAAACTAGCGGGAGGAGATGAGACCCAGTACTTC.